This T cell receptor (beta chain) was retrieved from a study of T-cell memory formation after mild COVID-19. Study-wide points: Clones that contracted from day 15 to 85 had balanced CD4/CD8; later expanders were CD4+ biased. Researchers found some responding clones in pre-infection memory, a sign that cross-reactive memory joined.

CDR3 length: 19 residues. Trimming cost V 1 base and J 3 bases; bases outside gene matches: 15. The germline gives CDR1 SGHTA, CDR2 FQGNSA. With regard to this clonotype: The antigen is unknown.

A 5'RACE reaction primed in the constant segment made cDNA libraries of TCR alpha and TCR beta, and these carried sample barcodes and UMIs. TCRdb re-called the 5' RACE reads with MiXCR, one entry per CDR3 protein. The table records under 70,000 distinct CDR3 sequences, roughly 9.9% of them present only once. The specimen sequenced was PBMCs or a T cell subset sorted from them (not recorded which). V usage is TRBV7-2 and J usage is TRBJ1-1; 9 bases are a match to TRBD1. This TCR was recovered from a man between 18 and 35 years old who had mild COVID-19 (a few samples of this study predate the infection). Cell type and time point are not known. CDR3 coding DNA: TGTGCCAGCAGCTTAGGAAGGACAGGGGCCCGGGGTTGGGACACTGAAGCTTTCTTT. Amino acids: CASSLGRTGARGWDTEAFF.